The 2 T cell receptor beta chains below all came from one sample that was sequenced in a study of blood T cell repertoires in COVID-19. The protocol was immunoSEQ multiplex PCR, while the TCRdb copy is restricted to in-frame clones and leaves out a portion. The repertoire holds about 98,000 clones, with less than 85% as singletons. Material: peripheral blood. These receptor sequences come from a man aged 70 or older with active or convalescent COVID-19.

The CDR3 reads CASSGGSEKLYEQYF. Written as DNA, the CDR3 is TGTGCCAGCTCCGGAGGTTCGGAAAAACTCTACGAGCAGTACTTC. This chain connects TRBV21-1 to TRBJ2-7; the table's D call, TRBD2, has no DNA check behind it. TRBV21-1 is noted as a pseudogene. The CDR3 length is 15 residues.

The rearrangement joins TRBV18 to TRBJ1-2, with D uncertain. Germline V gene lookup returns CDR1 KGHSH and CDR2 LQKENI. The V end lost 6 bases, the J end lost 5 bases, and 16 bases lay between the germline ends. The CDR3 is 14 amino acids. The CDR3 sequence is CASSPRQTPYGYTF. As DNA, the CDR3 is TGTGCCAGCTCCCCCAGACAAACCCCTTATGGCTACACCTTC.